This record covers a single T cell receptor beta chain. As yet, its antigen is unknown. Trimming left V 7 bases short and J 2 bases short, with 12 bases between. The CDR3 covers 13 residues. CDR1 MNHNY and CDR2 SVGAGI come from the germline V gene (reference sequence). Terminally differentiated effector memory CD45RA+ cells were excluded from the naive CD8 cells, which were CD45RO-negative and positively selected for CCR7. The sample is drawn from a study of shared clonotypes between healthy human individuals. Looking at the study overall: A few men and a couple of women, aged 18 to 49, were donors.

The table came from immunoSEQ multiplex PCR; TCRdb's copy has only in-frame clones and leaves some out. The table records under 2,000,000 clones, about 95% of them present only once. Study findings and constraints: Few donors limited the genetic and exposure-history diversity represented.

The chain has TRBV6-6 and TRBJ2-7, with D maybe TRBD2 (5 bases). The origin of this receptor is a man between 18 and 35 years old in good health. Sequenced sample: naive CD8+ T cells sorted from blood. The CDR3 bases are TGTGCCAGCACGATGGCGGGCACCTACGAGCAGTACTTC. Translated, it gives CASTMAGTYEQYF.